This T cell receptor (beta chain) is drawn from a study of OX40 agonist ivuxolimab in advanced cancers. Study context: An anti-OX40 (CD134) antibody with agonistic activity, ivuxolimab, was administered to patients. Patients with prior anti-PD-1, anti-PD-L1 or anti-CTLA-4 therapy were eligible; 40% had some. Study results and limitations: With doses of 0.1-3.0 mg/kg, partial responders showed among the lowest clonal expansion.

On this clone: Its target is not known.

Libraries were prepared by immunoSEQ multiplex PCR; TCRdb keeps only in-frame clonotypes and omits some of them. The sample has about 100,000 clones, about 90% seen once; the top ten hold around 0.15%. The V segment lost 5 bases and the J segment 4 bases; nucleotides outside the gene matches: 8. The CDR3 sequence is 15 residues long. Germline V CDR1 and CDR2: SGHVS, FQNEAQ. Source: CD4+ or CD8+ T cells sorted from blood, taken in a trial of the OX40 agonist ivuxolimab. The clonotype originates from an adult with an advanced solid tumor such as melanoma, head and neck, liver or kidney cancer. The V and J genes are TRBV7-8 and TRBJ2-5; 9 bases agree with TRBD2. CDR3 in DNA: TGTGCCAGCAGCGTCACGGGACTAGCTCGAGAGACCCAGTACTTC. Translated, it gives CASSVTGLARETQYF.